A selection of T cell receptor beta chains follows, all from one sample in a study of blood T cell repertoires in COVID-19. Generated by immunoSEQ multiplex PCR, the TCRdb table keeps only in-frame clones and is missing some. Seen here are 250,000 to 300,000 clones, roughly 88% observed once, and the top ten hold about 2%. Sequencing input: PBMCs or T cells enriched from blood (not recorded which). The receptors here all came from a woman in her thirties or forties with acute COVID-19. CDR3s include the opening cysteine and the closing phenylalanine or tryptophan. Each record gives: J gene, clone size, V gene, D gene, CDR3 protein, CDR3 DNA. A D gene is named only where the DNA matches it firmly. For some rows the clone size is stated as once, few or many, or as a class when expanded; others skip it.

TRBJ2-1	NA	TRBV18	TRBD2	CASSPPSAGVLNEQFF	TGTGCCAGCTCACCCCCATCCGCGGGAGTGCTAAATGAGCAGTTCTTC
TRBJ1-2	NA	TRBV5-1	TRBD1	CASSPGETGMVRGYTF	TGCGCCAGCAGCCCCGGGGAGACAGGGATGGTGCGGGGCTACACCTTC
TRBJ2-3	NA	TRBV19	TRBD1	CASTPDRAADTQYF	TGTGCCAGTACTCCGGACAGGGCCGCAGATACGCAGTATTTT
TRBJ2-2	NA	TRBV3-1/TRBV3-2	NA	CASSQDHVSGRGELFF	TGTGCCAGCAGCCAAGATCACGTATCTGGCAGGGGGGAGCTGTTTTTT
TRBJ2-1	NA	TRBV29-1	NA	CSVETDNEQFF	TGCAGCGTTGAAACAGACAATGAGCAGTTCTTC
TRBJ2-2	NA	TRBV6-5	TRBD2	CATRRGGDTGELFF	TGTGCCACCCGCCGGGGGGGCGACACCGGGGAGCTGTTTTTT
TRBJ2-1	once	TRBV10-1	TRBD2	CASSEKREGLNEQFF	TGCGCCAGCAGTGAGAAGAGGGAGGGCCTAAATGAGCAGTTCTTC
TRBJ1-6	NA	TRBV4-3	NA	CASSVNSPLHF	TGCGCCAGCAGCGTAAATTCACCCCTCCACTTT
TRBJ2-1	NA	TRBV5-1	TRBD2	CASSPEGGRWNEQFF	TGCGCCAGCAGCCCCGAAGGCGGGAGGTGGAATGAGCAGTTCTTC
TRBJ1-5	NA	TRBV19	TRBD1	CASVQGAYQPQHF	TGTGCCAGTGTACAGGGGGCATATCAGCCCCAGCATTTT
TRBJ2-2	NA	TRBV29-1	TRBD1	CSVLGQGTGELFF	TGCAGCGTTTTGGGACAGGGCACCGGGGAGCTGTTTTTT
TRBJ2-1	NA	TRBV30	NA	CAWSVTRVSGRPNEQFF	TGTGCCTGGAGTGTAACGCGCGTTAGCGGACGACCCAATGAGCAGTTCTTC
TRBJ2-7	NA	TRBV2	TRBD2	CASRGTSGAYEQYF	TGTGCCAGCAGGGGGACTAGCGGGGCCTACGAGCAGTACTTC
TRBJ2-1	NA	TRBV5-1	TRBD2	CASSLDYSGRNEQFF	TGCGCCAGCAGCTTGGACTATAGCGGGCGTAATGAGCAGTTCTTC
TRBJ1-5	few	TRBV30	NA	CAWSVPTGWNSNQPQHF	TGTGCCTGGAGTGTACCAACAGGATGGAATAGCAATCAGCCCCAGCATTTT
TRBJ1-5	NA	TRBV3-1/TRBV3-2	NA	CASSQRGSDQPQHF	TGTGCCAGCAGCCAGCGGGGCTCGGATCAGCCCCAGCATTTT
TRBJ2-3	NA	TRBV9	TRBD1	CASSVEGQGTDTQYF	TGTGCCAGCAGCGTTGAGGGACAGGGAACAGATACGCAGTATTTT
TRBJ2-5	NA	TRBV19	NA	CASSIEAPRGTQYF	TGTGCCAGTAGTATAGAGGCCCCCAGGGGGACCCAGTACTTC